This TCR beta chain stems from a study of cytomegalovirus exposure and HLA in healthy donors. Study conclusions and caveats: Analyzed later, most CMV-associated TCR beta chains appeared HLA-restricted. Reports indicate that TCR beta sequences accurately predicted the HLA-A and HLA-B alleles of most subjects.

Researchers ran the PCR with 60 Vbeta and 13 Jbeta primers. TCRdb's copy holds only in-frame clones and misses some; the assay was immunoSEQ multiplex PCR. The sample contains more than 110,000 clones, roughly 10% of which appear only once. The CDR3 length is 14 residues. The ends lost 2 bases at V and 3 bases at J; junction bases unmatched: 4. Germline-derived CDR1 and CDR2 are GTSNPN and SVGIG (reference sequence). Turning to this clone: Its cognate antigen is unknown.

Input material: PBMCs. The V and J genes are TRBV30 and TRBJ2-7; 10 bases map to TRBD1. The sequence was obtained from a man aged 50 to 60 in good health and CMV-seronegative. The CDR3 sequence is CAWSLGTGDYEQYF. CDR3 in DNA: TGTGCCTGGAGTCTGGGGACAGGGGACTACGAGCAGTACTTC.